This entry lists 19 T cell receptor beta chains sequenced from one sample in a study of CD8 T cells in Susac syndrome. An amount of RNA that ranged from roughly 0.45 to 1 ug was reverse transcribed with random hexamers. TCRdb re-called the immunoSEQ multiplex PCR reads with MiXCR, one entry per CDR3 protein. The sample holds approximately 170,000 distinct CDR3 sequences; around 92% are singletons and the top ten take 0.065% to 0.085%. Sequencing was done on a sample of CD4+ T cells from PBMCs. The receptor set was obtained from a human donor in good health.

The genes are TRBV7-9 and TRBJ1-2; 7 positions match TRBD1. Per the germline V gene, CDR1 is SEHNR and CDR2 is FQNEAQ (reference sequence). Trimming took 4 bases from V and 3 from J; bases not matched to a gene: 5. The length of the CDR3 is 14 residues. CDR3 sequence reads: CASSSSGTDYGYTF. The CDR3, as DNA: TGTGCCAGCAGCTCCTCCGGGACAGACTATGGCTACACCTTC.

This clonotype has just one count. The chain uses TRBV3-1 and TRBJ1-4; unclear D gene. The CDR3 extends over 14 amino acids. Germline V CDR1 and CDR2: LGHDT, YNNKEL (reference sequence). V shed 1 base and J shed 4 bases, with 7 bases lying between them. The CDR3 spells CASSQGTGNEKLFF. In DNA, the CDR3 is TGTGCCAGCAGCCAAGGGACCGGTAATGAAAAACTGTTTTTT.

The chain carries TRBV29-1 and TRBJ1-2; 7 bases agree with TRBD1. Germline V lookup: CDR1 SQVTM, CDR2 ANQGSEA. The CDR3 length is 13 residues. The J segment lost 4 bases and the V segment lost 7 bases, leaving 9 bases of the junction unmatched. CDR3 sequence (DNA): TGCAGCGCCGGACAGGAAAGCTCCTATGGCTACACCTTC. It translates to CSAGQESSYGYTF.

The chain employs TRBV3-1 and TRBJ2-7; D unclear. The ends were cut back, 3 bases at V and 6 bases at J, with 9 bases in the middle. CDR1 and CDR2 from the germline V gene are LGHDT and YNNKEL (reference sequence). CDR3 length equals 12 residues. The CDR3 is CASSHTVGEQYF. As DNA, the CDR3 is TGTGCCAGCAGCCATACAGTAGGCGAGCAGTACTTC.

This chain joins TRBV29-1 and TRBJ1-1; D is undetermined. Trimming stripped 4 bases from V and 2 bases from J, with 11 bases between. Germline CDR1 is SQVTM and CDR2 is ANQGSEA. CDR3 length equals 13 residues. DNA for the CDR3: TGCAGCGTTGCCGGGGTGCCTAACACTGAAGCTTTCTTT. It encodes CSVAGVPNTEAFF.

The chain is built from TRBV7-8 and TRBJ2-2; a weak D match, TRBD1 (6 bases). V dropped 5 bases and J dropped 4 bases, with 20 bases sitting between them. The germline V gene has CDR1 SGHVS and CDR2 FQNEAQ. The CDR3 runs 17 residues. CDR3 DNA: TGTGCCAGCAGCAAAGGAGCCCAGGGGCTATTCACCGGGGAGCTGTTTTTT. Protein: CASSKGAQGLFTGELFF.

The chain links TRBV6-2 or TRBV6-3 to TRBJ1-2; 9 nucleotides line up with TRBD1. The CDR3 is 17 amino acids. The V gene end was trimmed by 2 bases and the J gene end by 2 bases; junction bases not matched to a gene: 9. Per the germline V gene, CDR1 is MNHEY and CDR2 is SVGEGT. As DNA, the CDR3 is TGTGCCAGCAGTTACCCCCTTGACAGGGGGGGAAACTATGGCTACACCTTC. As protein: CASSYPLDRGGNYGYTF.

The rearrangement uses TRBV29-1 and TRBJ2-1; 9 bases match TRBD2. V was clipped by 3 bases and J by 6 bases; unmatched bases: 0. This CDR3 spans 12 amino acids. Looked up from germline, CDR1 is SQVTM and CDR2 is ANQGSEA. Written as DNA, the CDR3 is TGCAGCGTTGATAGCGGGAGCAATGAGCAGTTCTTC. It is translated as CSVDSGSNEQFF.

This clonotype was recorded a few times. The chain is built from TRBV28 and TRBJ1-2; 9 bases are a match to TRBD1. This CDR3 has 15 amino acids. Germline V gene sequence: CDR1 MDHEN, CDR2 SYDVKM. V lost 2 bases and J lost 2; bases outside the gene matches: 3. The DNA of the CDR3 is TGTGCCAGCAGTTTAGGAGGGACAGGGAACTATGGCTACACCTTC. It translates to CASSLGGTGNYGYTF.

The chain employs TRBV20-1 and TRBJ1-1; maybe TRBD1 (5 bases). V lost 6 bases and J 11 bases, leaving 16 bases between the germline ends. Germline CDR1 DFQATT, CDR2 SNEGSKA (reference sequence). This CDR3 spans 11 amino acids. DNA of the CDR3: TGCAGTGCCCCCGGCGGGACGAGTGCTTTCTTT. This codes for CSAPGGTSAFF.

The genes are TRBV20-1 and TRBJ1-1, with 11 bases that match TRBD1. This CDR3 region has 16 residues. J lost 7 bases, V lost 5 bases, and 15 bases had no gene match. CDR1 is DFQATT, CDR2 SNEGSKA, per germline (reference sequence). The DNA for the CDR3 is TGCAGTGCTGGAGGCCACACCGGGACAGGGGGGAATGAAGCTTTCTTT. This gives the protein CSAGGHTGTGGNEAFF.

This rearrangement joins TRBV30 to TRBJ2-1, with D possibly being TRBD1 (7 bases). Germline CDR1 GTSNPN, CDR2 SVGIG (reference sequence). The CDR3 sequence is 13 residues long. Between the trimmed V and J ends, which lost 8 bases and 2 bases, there was a span of 13 bases. The CDR3 DNA sequence: TGTGCCACTGCCAGGGGGGCCTACAATGAGCAGTTCTTC. Amino acids: CATARGAYNEQFF. The entire variable domain, with the rest obtained from reference TRBV30 and TRBJ2-1, is as follows: SQTIHQWPATLVQPVGSPLSLECTVEGTSNPNLYWYRQAAGRGLQLLFYSVGIGQISSEVPQNLSASRPQDRQFILSSKKLLLSDSGFYLCATARGAYNEQFFGPGTRLTVL.

This clonotype came up once. The rearrangement links TRBV7-2 to TRBJ2-3; 10 nucleotides match TRBD1. This CDR3 is 15 amino acids long. J gave up 5 bases and V 5 bases, and 7 bases lay outside the gene matches. Germline V CDR1 and CDR2: SGHTA, FQGNSA. CDR3 region: CASSNRDRGVDTQYF. CDR3 nucleotide sequence: TGTGCCAGCAGCAACCGGGACAGGGGAGTAGATACGCAGTATTTT.

V and J are TRBV13 and TRBJ1-4, with D unclear. Per the germline V gene, CDR1 is PRHDT and CDR2 is FYEKMQ (reference sequence). CDR3 length equals 12 residues. The V and J ends lost 6 bases and 7 bases respectively, with 9 bases between them. CDR3 nucleotide sequence: TGTGCCAGCAGTCTACGGAGTGAAAAACTGTTTTTT. Its protein is CASSLRSEKLFF.

This chain connects TRBV29-1 to TRBJ1-2; D call uncertain. V was trimmed by 2 bases and J by 6 bases, leaving 4 bases between them. The germline CDR1 and CDR2 sequences are SQVTM and ANQGSEA. CDR3 length: 10 residues. CDR3 nucleotide sequence: TGCAGCGTTGAAAGTAATGGCTACACCTTC. Translated: CSVESNGYTF.

In its sample, this clonotype was seen once. This chain connects TRBV7-2 to TRBJ2-5, with D perhaps TRBD2 (6 bases). Between the trimmed V and J ends, which lost 5 bases and 0 bases, there was a span of 10 bases. The CDR3 has 14 residues. Germline CDR1 is SGHTA and CDR2 is FQGNSA. The chain's CDR3 is CASSLTRHQETQYF. The CDR3 region has the DNA TGTGCCAGCAGCCTGACTAGACACCAAGAGACCCAGTACTTC.

This clonotype was detected a few times. The rearrangement links TRBV6-1 to TRBJ1-1; a weak D match, TRBD1 (6 bases). Trimming removed 8 bases from V and 3 bases from J, with 10 bases in between. CDR1 and CDR2 from the germline V gene are MNHNS and SASEGT. This CDR3 region has 12 residues. The CDR3 region has the DNA TGTGCCAGCTCAGGGGAATACACTGAAGCTTTCTTT. It translates to CASSGEYTEAFF.

The chain joins TRBV30 to TRBJ1-6; weak D call: TRBD1 (5 bases). Germline V gene sequence: CDR1 GTSNPN, CDR2 SVGIG (reference sequence). The ends were cut back, 0 bases at V and 9 bases at J, with 9 bases in the middle. The CDR3 loop spans 13 amino acids. CDR3 bases: TGTGCCTGGAGTGTCCAAACAGGTTCACCCCTCCACTTT. Translated, it gives CAWSVQTGSPLHF.

The chain combines TRBV10-3 with TRBJ2-5; 9 positions agree with TRBD2. This CDR3 region has 16 residues. V lost 3 bases, J lost 5 bases, and 10 bases stayed unmatched. CDR1 is ENHRY and CDR2 is SYGVKD in the germline V gene. CDR3: CAISEGAAGGTETQYF. The CDR3 DNA follows: TGTGCCATCAGTGAAGGCGCGGCGGGGGGGACGGAGACCCAGTACTTC.